These T cell receptor beta chains were read from a single sample in a study of blood T cell repertoires in COVID-19. Data came from immunoSEQ multiplex PCR; TCRdb stores just in-frame clones and leaves some out. The data hold over 70,000 clones, with about 88% observed a single time. Sample: peripheral blood. These receptors all come from a man aged 55 to 69 with COVID-19, enrolled during active disease. CDR3s include the opening cysteine and the closing phenylalanine or tryptophan. D genes are given only for firm matches. Clone size is given for some rows only: seen once, a few or many times, or a class if the clone is expanded.

NA TRBJ2-3 TRBV4-1 NA TGCGCCAGCAGCCCCTCCCCAGGTAGCACAGATACGCAGTATTTT CASSPSPGSTDTQYF
NA TRBJ2-2 TRBV7-9 NA TGTGCCAGCAGCTGGGAGGATGCTGGCGCCGGGGAGCTGTTTTTT CASSWEDAGAGELFF
NA TRBJ1-6 TRBV5-5 NA TGTGCCAGCAGCTCAGGGTCGGATGGGCCCCTCCACTTT CASSSGSDGPLHF
TRBD2 TRBJ2-3 TRBV19 NA TGTGCCAGTACCCAGCTAGCGGGCCAAGCAGGTACGCAGTATTTT CASTQLAGQAGTQYF
NA TRBJ1-5 TRBV27 NA TGTGCCAGCGCCCTCTGGGGGGGCAATCAGCCCCAGCATTTT CASALWGGNQPQHF
TRBD1 TRBJ1-4 TRBV5-1 NA TGCGCCAGCAGCTTAGAGCAGGGGGCGGCTAATGAAAAACTGTTTTTT CASSLEQGAANEKLFF
TRBD1 TRBJ1-4 TRBV4-1 once TGCGCCAGCAGCCTATGGGGGACAGCTAATGAAAAACTGTTTTTT CASSLWGTANEKLFF
TRBD2 TRBJ2-1 TRBV24-1 once TGTGCCACCAGTGATTCTCCGACTAGCGCCAATTACAATGAGCAGTTCTTC CATSDSPTSANYNEQFF
NA TRBJ1-2 TRBV5-1 NA TGCGCCAGCAGCTTGTCCGGGAACTATGGCTACACCTTC CASSLSGNYGYTF
NA TRBJ1-1 TRBV2 NA TGTGCCAGCATTAACAGGCCGAACACTGAAGCTTTCTTT CASINRPNTEAFF
NA TRBJ2-3 TRBV3-1/TRBV3-2 NA TGTGCCAGCAGCCAACCTCTAGCTTCCCTCGCAGATACGCAGTATTTT CASSQPLASLADTQYF
NA TRBJ2-1 TRBV19 once TGTGCCAGTGGTAGCGGCTCCTACAATGAGCAGTTCTTC CASGSGSYNEQFF
NA TRBJ1-1 TRBV15 NA TGTGCCACCAGCACTGGATCGACAGGGAACACTGAAGCTTTCTTT CATSTGSTGNTEAFF
NA TRBJ2-3 TRBV13 once TGTGCCAGCAGCTTACCAGGAACAGATACGCAGTATTTT CASSLPGTDTQYF
NA TRBJ1-5 TRBV7-9 NA TGTGCCAGCAGCCCAACATATAGCAATCAGCCCCAGCATTTT CASSPTYSNQPQHF
TRBD1 TRBJ2-7 TRBV19 NA TGTGCCAGTAGTATGGGACAGGGGTACGAGCAGTACTTC CASSMGQGYEQYF
TRBD2 TRBJ2-1 TRBV24-1 NA TGTGCCACGGGGACTAGCGGCGCCTACAATGAGCAGTTCTTC CATGTSGAYNEQFF
TRBD1 TRBJ2-5 TRBV11-1 NA TGTGCCAGCAGCCGGACAGGGGGCGAAGAGACCCAGTACTTC CASSRTGGEETQYF
TRBD1 TRBJ1-1 TRBV6-6 NA TGTGCCAGCAGCCGACAGGGACAGGGCACTGAAGCTTTCTTT CASSRQGQGTEAFF
NA TRBJ1-1 TRBV11-2 NA TGTGCCAGTGGGAGGACTATGAACACTGAAGCTTTCTTT CASGRTMNTEAFF
TRBD2 TRBJ2-3 TRBV11-2 once TGTGCCAGCAGCTTCCGTTGGACTAGCGGGGGGAACACAGATACGCAGTATTTT CASSFRWTSGGNTDTQYF
NA TRBJ1-1 TRBV18 NA TGTGCCAGCTCACACAACAGGGAATGGAACACTGAAGCTTTCTTT CASSHNREWNTEAFF
TRBD1 TRBJ2-1 TRBV19 NA TGTGCCAGTAGTATACAGGGGAACAGGGGGCTCAATGAGCAGTTCTTC CASSIQGNRGLNEQFF
NA TRBJ2-5 TRBV5-1 NA TGCGCCAGCAGCTTGCGGCTAGGTGAGACCCAGTACTTC CASSLRLGETQYF
TRBD2 TRBJ2-3 TRBV14 NA TGTGCCAGCAGCCAAGCGGGGAGGGGCGCAGATACGCAGTATTTT CASSQAGRGADTQYF
NA TRBJ1-2 TRBV15 NA TGTGCCACCAGCAGGGCAGGGAACGCTAACTATGGCTACACCTTC CATSRAGNANYGYTF
NA TRBJ1-5 TRBV2 NA TGTGCCAGCAGTGGGGCGGGAGAGGACAATCAGCCCCAGCATTTT CASSGAGEDNQPQHF
TRBD1 TRBJ1-1 TRBV6-5 NA TGTGCCAGCAGGCGGACAGGACAGGTATGGACTGAAGCTTTCTTT CASRRTGQVWTEAFF
TRBD1 TRBJ2-2 TRBV2 NA TGTGCCAGCAAGGACAGGGACTGGGGCGGGGAGCTGTTTTTT CASKDRDWGGELFF
NA TRBJ2-1 TRBV5-1 NA TGCGCCAGCAGCTTGGCCGCTAGGGGGCAGTTCTTC CASSLAARGQFF
NA TRBJ2-7 TRBV30 NA TGTGCCTGGAAATTGGGGAGCTCCTACGAGCAGTACTTC CAWKLGSSYEQYF
NA TRBJ2-2 TRBV15 once TGTGCCACCAGCAGGGACGACAGGTACCAAGGGGAGCTGTTTTTT CATSRDDRYQGELFF
NA TRBJ1-4 TRBV3-1/TRBV3-2 NA TGTGCCAGCAGCCAAGGTGAGGGAAAACTGTTTTTT CASSQGEGKLFF
NA TRBJ2-1 TRBV18 NA TGTGCCAGCTCACCATCGACTCAATGGAGTTACAATGAGCAGTTCTTC CASSPSTQWSYNEQFF
TRBD1 TRBJ2-1 TRBV5-3 NA TGTGCCAGAAGCTCATTACGACTCCCCAGGGGGAAGCAGTTCTTC CARSSLRLPRGKQFF
NA TRBJ1-2 TRBV9 NA TGTGCCAGCAGCGTAAGGCAGGGGCCCGCTAACTATGGCTACACCTTC CASSVRQGPANYGYTF
TRBD1 TRBJ2-7 TRBV13 NA TGTGCCAGCAGCTCCCGACAGGGGTCTTACGAGCAGTACTTC CASSSRQGSYEQYF
NA TRBJ2-1 TRBV27 NA TGTGCCAGCCCTCGGGCCGGAGGCTCCTACAATGAGCAGTTCTTC CASPRAGGSYNEQFF
NA TRBJ2-7 TRBV10-3 NA TGTGCCATCGGGGACACCTACGAGCAGTACTTC CAIGDTYEQYF
NA TRBJ2-5 TRBV29-1 few TGCAGCGCAATGCGACTAGGGACTGGGGAGACCCAGTACTTC CSAMRLGTGETQYF
NA TRBJ1-6 TRBV5-5 medium-sized TGTGCCAGCAGCTCGAAAACCACAGGGCTACCGAATAATTCACCCCTCCACTTT CASSSKTTGLPNNSPLHF
NA TRBJ1-2 TRBV28 NA TGTGCCAGCAGTGACAGAAGTGGCTACACCTTC CASSDRSGYTF
NA TRBJ2-3 TRBV5-4 NA TGTGCCAGCAGCCCCCCGGGAGAGGGAGATACGCAGTATTTT CASSPPGEGDTQYF
NA TRBJ2-7 TRBV2 NA TGTGCCAGCAGTGAAATGGCAGTTACCTACGAGCAGTACTTC CASSEMAVTYEQYF
NA TRBJ1-2 TRBV30 NA TGTGCCTGGAGTGAACAGGGAATGGGCGGCTACACCTTC CAWSEQGMGGYTF
TRBD1 TRBJ1-1 TRBV3-1/TRBV3-2 NA TGTGCCAGCAGCCCGGGACAGGGGGCCGACACTGAAGCTTTCTTT CASSPGQGADTEAFF
NA TRBJ2-4 TRBV30 NA TGTGCCTGGAGTAAGGGGACCAAAAACATTCAGTACTTC CAWSKGTKNIQYF
NA TRBJ2-7 TRBV29-1 NA TGCAGCGTTGAAGTTGGGCAGGGCTCCTACGAGCAGTACTTC CSVEVGQGSYEQYF
NA TRBJ1-2 TRBV10-2 NA TGCGCCAGCAGTGAGCTACTGAAACCCCAAGGCTACACCTTC CASSELLKPQGYTF
NA TRBJ1-6 TRBV2 NA TGTGCCAGCAGTTCACCCCCGCAAGCTGTCACCCTCCACTTT CASSSPPQAVTLHF
TRBD2 TRBJ2-1 TRBV11-2 NA TGTGCCAGCAGCTTGCGGGAGACTAGCGGAAACTACAATGAGCAGTTCTTC CASSLRETSGNYNEQFF
NA TRBJ1-1 TRBV20-1 NA TGCAGTGCTAGTCGTGGAGTGGGAGACACTGAAGCTTTCTTT CSASRGVGDTEAFF
TRBD1 TRBJ2-1 TRBV7-9 NA TGTGCCAGCAGCTTAACCAGGGGGCTGCTCAATGAGCAGTTCTTC CASSLTRGLLNEQFF
TRBD1 TRBJ1-6 TRBV2 NA TGTGCCACCAGGGACAGTCCTATCAACTCCTATAATTCACCCCTCCACTTT CATRDSPINSYNSPLHF
NA TRBJ1-2 TRBV9 NA TGTGCCAGCAGCGTAAGCTTTAACTATGGCTACACCTTC CASSVSFNYGYTF
NA TRBJ1-1 TRBV7-9 NA TGTGCCAGCAGCGAGCCGGGGGGCCGGACTGAAGCTTTCTTT CASSEPGGRTEAFF
TRBD2 TRBJ2-7 TRBV18 NA TGTGCCAGCTCACCTGAAGCGGGAGGGCCCTACGAGCAGTACTTC CASSPEAGGPYEQYF
TRBD1 TRBJ2-7 TRBV5-4 few TGTGCCAGCAGCAGTCCAGGACAGGGAGACCGGGAGCAGTACTTC CASSSPGQGDREQYF
NA TRBJ2-7 TRBV10-3 NA TGTGCCATCAGTGAGTCAGGAAAACCGGGGTCCTCTACTGGGCAGTACTTC CAISESGKPGSSTGQYF